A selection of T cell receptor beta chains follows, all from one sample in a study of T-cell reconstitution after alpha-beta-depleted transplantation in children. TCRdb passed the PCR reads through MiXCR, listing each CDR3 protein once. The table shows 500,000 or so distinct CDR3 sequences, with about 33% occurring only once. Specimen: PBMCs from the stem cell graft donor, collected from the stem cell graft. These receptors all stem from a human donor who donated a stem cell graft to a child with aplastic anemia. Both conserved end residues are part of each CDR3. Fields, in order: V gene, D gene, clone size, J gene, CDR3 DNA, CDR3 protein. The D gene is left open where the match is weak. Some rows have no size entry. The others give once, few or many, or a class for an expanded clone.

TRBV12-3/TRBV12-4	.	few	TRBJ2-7	TGTGCCAGCAGTTTTTCCCCAGTCTACGAGCAGTACTTC	CASSFSPVYEQYF
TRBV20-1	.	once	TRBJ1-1	TGCAGTGCTAGAGTCCTCACCACGTCCCAGCAGGACACTGAAGCTTTCTTT	CSARVLTTSQQDTEAFF
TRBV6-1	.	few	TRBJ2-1	TGTGCCAGCAACGAGCGAGCGGCCCCACACAATGAGCAGTTCTTC	CASNERAAPHNEQFF
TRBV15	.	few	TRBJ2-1	TGTGCCACCAGCAGAGATAAAGGGGGGACAGAGCAGTTCTTC	CATSRDKGGTEQFF
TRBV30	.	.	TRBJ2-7	TGTGCCTGGAGAAATAGATACTACGAGCAGTACTTC	CAWRNRYYEQYF
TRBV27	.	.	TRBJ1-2	TGTGCCAGCAGTTTATCATCTAACAGTGGAACGGGCTACACCTTC	CASSLSSNSGTGYTF
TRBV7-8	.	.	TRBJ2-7	TGTGCCAGCAGCCTACGACGACTTGGGAAAGGAATCTACGAGCAGTACTTC	CASSLRRLGKGIYEQYF
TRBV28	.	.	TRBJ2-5	TGTGCCAGTAGGACCACACCCCAAGAGACCCAGTACTTC	CASRTTPQETQYF
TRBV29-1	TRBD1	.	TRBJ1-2	TGCAGCGTTGCTCGACAGGGGATCGCCGGCTACACCTTC	CSVARQGIAGYTF
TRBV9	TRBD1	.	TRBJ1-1	TGTGCCAGCAGCTCCCCTGGGGGCGGACAGGCTAAGACAGGATGGACTGAAGCTTTCTTT	CASSSPGGGQAKTGWTEAFF
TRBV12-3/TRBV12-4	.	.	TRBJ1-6	TGTGCCAGCAGCCTGACAGCCTCGGAATCACCCCTCCACTTT	CASSLTASESPLHF
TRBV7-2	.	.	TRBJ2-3	TGTGCCAGCAGCTTAGGAAGGTCGCAGTATTTT	CASSLGRSQYF
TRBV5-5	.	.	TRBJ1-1	TGTGCCAGCAGCGAAGGCAGGGTGGAGAACACTGAAGCTTTCTTT	CASSEGRVENTEAFF
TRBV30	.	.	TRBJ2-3	TGTGCCTGGAGTCGATACGGTAGCACAGATACGCAGTATTTT	CAWSRYGSTDTQYF
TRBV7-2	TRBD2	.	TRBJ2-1	TGTGCCAGCAGCGGACTAGCGGGAGGGAGGGATGAGCAGTTCTTC	CASSGLAGGRDEQFF
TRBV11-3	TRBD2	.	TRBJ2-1	TGTGCCAGCAGCTTTTCGGCGGGAGGTCACAATGAGCAGTTCTTC	CASSFSAGGHNEQFF
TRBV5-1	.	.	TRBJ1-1	TGCGCCAGCAGCTTGGCTGAGGGGATGAACACTGAAGCTTTCTTT	CASSLAEGMNTEAFF
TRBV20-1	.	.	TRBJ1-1	TGCAGTGCTAGAGACGGACCGAGGAGCGCTTTCTTT	CSARDGPRSAFF
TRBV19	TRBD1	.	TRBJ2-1	TGTGCCAGTAATGGGGACAGGAGATACAATGAGCAGTTCTTC	CASNGDRRYNEQFF
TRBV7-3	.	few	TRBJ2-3	TGTGCCAGCAGCTCATTAGGGGCCAGCACAGATACGCAGTATTTT	CASSSLGASTDTQYF
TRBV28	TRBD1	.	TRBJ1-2	TGTGCCAGCTCGGACAGGAGATGGGGCTACACCTTC	CASSDRRWGYTF
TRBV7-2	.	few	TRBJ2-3	TGTGCCAGCAGCTTGGAGGACTACCGTCAGTATTTT	CASSLEDYRQYF
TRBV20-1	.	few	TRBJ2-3	TGCAGTGCTAGAGATTTAGGGGTAGCTGGAGATACGCAGTATTTT	CSARDLGVAGDTQYF
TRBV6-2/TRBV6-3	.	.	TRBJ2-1	TGTGCCAGCAGACGCCAGGACAGCTACAATGAGCAGTTCTTC	CASRRQDSYNEQFF
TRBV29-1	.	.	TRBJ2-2	TGCAGCGTTGAAGTCGGGAGTGACACCGGGGAGCTGTTTTTT	CSVEVGSDTGELFF
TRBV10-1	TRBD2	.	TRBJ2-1	TGCGCCAGCAGTGAGAACAGGCTTAGAAGCGGGGGCTTCTACAATGAGCAGTTCTTC	CASSENRLRSGGFYNEQFF
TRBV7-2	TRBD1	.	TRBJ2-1	TGTGCCAGCAGCGACCGACGACAGGGTGAGCAGTTCTTC	CASSDRRQGEQFF
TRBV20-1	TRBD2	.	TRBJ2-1	TGCAGTGCCCTCGCTAGCGGGAGGGCTGGGCATTTCTTC	CSALASGRAGHFF
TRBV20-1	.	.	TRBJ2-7	TGCAGTGCTAGAGTAGGGGAGGCGGAGCAGTACTTC	CSARVGEAEQYF
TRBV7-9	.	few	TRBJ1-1	TGTGCCAGCCTTCCGGGGGGGTACCGAGTGGAAGCTTTCTTT	CASLPGGYRVEAFF
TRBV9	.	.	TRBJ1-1	TGTGCCAGCAGCGTCTCCCCCACGGGGGGGAACACTGAAGCTTTCTTT	CASSVSPTGGNTEAFF
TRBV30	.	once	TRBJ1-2	TGTGCCTGGAGTGGAGGGACCCTCGAAGGCTACACCTTC	CAWSGGTLEGYTF
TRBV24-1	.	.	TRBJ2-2	TGTGCCACCAGTAAAGACTACACCGGGGAGCTGTTTTTT	CATSKDYTGELFF
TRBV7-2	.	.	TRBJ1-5	TGTGCCAGCAGCGATAGCCTTCACCCGTGGGAGGATCAGCCCCAGCATTTT	CASSDSLHPWEDQPQHF